Each of the 22 T cell receptor beta chains below was sequenced from the same sample in a study of cytotoxic CD8 clonotypes in ibrutinib-treated CLL. Measured with immunoSEQ multiplex PCR; TCRdb has only the in-frame clones, and not every one. The data contain roughly 150,000 clones, about 80% of them seen just once; the ten biggest clones take up 5.1%. The material was PBMCs, obtained after 24 months of ibrutinib treatment. The receptors here all came from a human donor with chronic lymphocytic leukemia.

This chain connects TRBV5-1 to TRBJ2-1, with D possibly called TRBD1 or TRBD2 (5 bases each). CDR1 is SGHRS, CDR2 YFSETQ, per germline. The CDR3 length is 18 residues. Trimming took off 1 base at V and 6 bases at J, with 23 bases between the two ends. The CDR3 coding sequence is TGCGCCAGCAGCTTGCATCCCCACCGGGACGGTTTTGGCAATGAGCAGTTCTTC. Translation: CASSLHPHRDGFGNEQFF.

The rearrangement uses TRBV5-1 and TRBJ1-2; D not resolved. The CDR3 contains 14 residues. Trimming pared 0 bases from V and 4 bases from J, leaving 10 bases between. Germline V gene lookup returns CDR1 SGHRS and CDR2 YFSETQ. The CDR3, as DNA: TGCGCCAGCAGCTTGGAATTGGGGTTCTATGGCTACACCTTC. Its translation is CASSLELGFYGYTF.

This clone was seen a handful of times. The chain joins TRBV28 to TRBJ1-2; D may be TRBD1 (6 bases). There are 16 residues in the CDR3. V lost 8 bases, J lost 7 bases, and 26 bases lay in between. Germline CDR1 MDHEN, CDR2 SYDVKM. This chain's CDR3 is CASPLRGALLGRGYTF. The CDR3 DNA follows: TGTGCCAGCCCCCTCCGGGGGGCGCTACTGGGGCGTGGCTACACCTTC.

CDR3 residues: CASKQGPDTEAFF. The CDR3 DNA reads TGTGCCAGCAAACAGGGGCCGGACACTGAAGCTTTCTTT. The rearrangement uses TRBV6-1 and TRBJ1-1, with 7 bases identical to TRBD1. CDR1 is MNHNS and CDR2 is SASEGT in the germline V gene. This CDR3 region has 13 residues. V trimming: 7 bases; J trimming: 3 bases; junction bases outside the gene matches: 5.

The gene calls are TRBV6-4 and TRBJ1-2; tentative D call: TRBD1 (5 bases). Germline CDR1 and CDR2: MRHNA and SNTAGT. This CDR3 contains 13 residues. The V gene lost 6 bases and the J gene lost 8 bases, with 16 bases spanning the gap. The CDR3 protein is CASRSPAGTGYTF. CDR3 bases: TGTGCCAGCAGATCCCCGGCAGGGACGGGCTACACCTTC.

The gene calls are TRBV5-6 and TRBJ1-1, with 7 nucleotides matching TRBD1. The junction had 8 bases not matched to a gene; V was cut back by 5 bases and J by 4 bases. The CDR3 covers 14 residues. CDR1 SGHDT and CDR2 YYEEEE come from the germline V gene. CDR3 bases: TGTGCCAGCAGGGGGGACAGCAAAGGCACTGAAGCTTTCTTT. Protein sequence: CASRGDSKGTEAFF.

The rearrangement uses TRBV28 and TRBJ2-7; D is unresolved. V was shortened by 5 bases and J by 6 bases, with 14 bases between the two germline ends. The germline gives CDR1 MDHEN, CDR2 SYDVKM. The CDR3 extends over 13 amino acids. For the CDR3, the DNA is TGTGCCAGCAGTGGAACTCCCACGGGCGAGCAGTACTTC. Protein sequence: CASSGTPTGEQYF.

This sequence joins TRBV7-8 and TRBJ2-5; tentative D call: TRBD2 (7 bases). Germline CDR1 reads SGHVS; CDR2 reads FQNEAQ. CDR3 length equals 12 residues. Trimming stripped 11 bases from V and 4 bases from J, with 14 bases between. The CDR3 DNA sequence: TGTGCCCTGGGGGAGGGGGGAGAGACCCAGTACTTC. Protein: CALGEGGETQYF.

This clone came up many times. V gene TRBV7-9 combines with J gene TRBJ2-3; D is possibly TRBD1 or TRBD2 (6 bases each). Per the germline V gene, CDR1 is SEHNR and CDR2 is FQNEAQ (reference sequence). The V end lost 4 bases, the J end lost 2 bases, and 7 bases lay between the germline ends. This CDR3 is 13 amino acids long. CDR3 bases: TGTGCCAGCAGCTGGGGGGCCACAGATACGCAGTATTTT. Its protein product is CASSWGATDTQYF.

The chain carries TRBV7-9 and TRBJ1-2, with D perhaps matching TRBD1 (5 bases). V was clipped by 0 bases and J by 8 bases, with 10 bases between them. The CDR3 length is 13 residues. Germline V gene sequence: CDR1 SEHNR, CDR2 FQNEAQ (reference sequence). The CDR3 nucleotides read TGTGCCAGCAGCTTAGCCGGGACCGACGGCTACACCTTC. Residues: CASSLAGTDGYTF.

V gene TRBV5-4 combines with J gene TRBJ2-2; D possibly corresponds to TRBD2 (7 bases). CDR1 and CDR2 from the germline V gene are SGHNT and YYREEE (reference sequence). The CDR3 length is 16 residues. Trimming stripped 0 bases from V and 4 bases from J, with 13 bases between. In DNA, the CDR3 is TGTGCCAGCAGCTTGGTGGGGGGGCTGGGCACCGGGGAGCTGTTTTTT. Its translation: CASSLVGGLGTGELFF.

The chain links TRBV14 to TRBJ2-4; perhaps TRBD2 as D (5 bases). V shed 0 bases and J shed 9 bases, with 18 bases lying between them. The CDR3 sequence is 16 residues long. The germline V gene has CDR1 SGHDN and CDR2 FVKESK. The CDR3: CASSQEGTGSYGIQYF. CDR3 DNA sequence: TGTGCCAGCAGCCAAGAGGGAACGGGATCATACGGCATTCAGTACTTC.

This chain joins TRBV7-3 and TRBJ2-5; D possibly corresponds to TRBD1 (6 bases). The germline V and J ends were trimmed by 5 bases and 4 bases, with 17 bases remaining between them. The CDR3 is 15 amino acids. Germline CDR1 reads SGHTA; CDR2 reads FQGTGA. DNA for the CDR3: TGTGCCAGCAGCAAAGGGGGTAGCGAGGGAGAGACCCAGTACTTC. Translation: CASSKGGSEGETQYF.

This clone was picked up a small number of times. This chain connects TRBV2 to TRBJ2-1, with 7 bases matching TRBD1. From germline, CDR1 is SNHLY and CDR2 FYNNEI. There are 16 residues in the CDR3. V was clipped by 6 bases and J by 7 bases; unmatched bases: 15. In DNA form, the CDR3 reads TGTGCCAGCAGCCCCGTGGGCCGGGACAGAGGGAATGAGCAGTTCTTC. Protein sequence: CASSPVGRDRGNEQFF.

This clone was seen a few times. The chain recombines TRBV25-1 with TRBJ1-2; tentative D call: TRBD1 (5 bases). The V end lost 6 bases, the J end lost 8 bases, and 10 bases lay between the germline ends. The germline CDR1 and CDR2 sequences are MGHDK and SYGVNS. The CDR3 extends over 11 amino acids. DNA for the CDR3: TGTGCCAGCAGCCCAGGGTTCGGCTACACCTTC. Its translation: CASSPGFGYTF.

This clone was detected only once. The chain couples TRBV7-2 to TRBJ2-7; 9 bases are shared with TRBD2. Germline assignment: CDR1 SGHTA and CDR2 FQGNSA. V lost 5 bases, J lost 7 bases, and 6 bases stayed unmatched. CDR3 length: 13 residues. The CDR3 sequence: CASSISGSGEQYF. CDR3 nucleotide sequence: TGTGCCAGCAGCATTAGCGGGAGCGGGGAGCAGTACTTC.

The chain recombines TRBV28 with TRBJ2-2; D unclear. The CDR3 covers 12 residues. Germline CDR1 is MDHEN and CDR2 is SYDVKM. Between the trimmed V and J ends, which lost 3 bases and 6 bases, there was a span of 5 bases. The CDR3: CASSFRSGELFF. The DNA for the CDR3 is TGTGCCAGCAGTTTTAGGTCCGGGGAGCTGTTTTTT. The full variable domain, in which reference TRBV28 and TRBJ2-2 provide the parts outside the CDR3, is DVKVTQSSRYLVKRTGEKVFLECVQDMDHENMFWYRQDPGLGLRLIYFSYDVKMKEKGDIPEGYSVSREKKERFSLILESASTNQTSMYLCASSFRSGELFFGEGSRLTVL.

The J gene is TRBJ2-3, the V gene TRBV5-1; TRBD2 agrees at 11 bases. Germline CDR1 reads SGHRS; CDR2 reads YFSETQ. The CDR3 covers 16 residues. Germline trimming cut 4 bases from V and 2 bases from J; bases unmatched to any gene: 6. DNA for the CDR3: TGCGCCAGCAGCACCCCTAGCGGGAGGACCACAGATACGCAGTATTTT. As protein: CASSTPSGRTTDTQYF.

The J gene is TRBJ2-7, the V gene TRBV18; 11 positions agree with TRBD1. The V gene's germline CDR1 is KGHSH and CDR2 LQKENI. This CDR3 contains 15 residues. The junction had 7 bases not matched to a gene; V was cut back by 6 bases and J by 3 bases. The CDR3 reads CASSRTGTGGYEQYF. The CDR3 DNA sequence: TGTGCCAGCTCCCGAACCGGGACAGGGGGCTACGAGCAGTACTTC.

The V call is TRBV27, the J call TRBJ2-7; the D gene is possibly TRBD1 (6 bases). The CDR3 has 14 residues. The V and J ends lost 5 bases and 4 bases respectively, with 15 bases between them. Looked up from germline, CDR1 is MNHEY and CDR2 is SMNVEV (reference sequence). CDR3 nucleotide sequence: TGTGCCAGCAGTCAAGCAGGGGCCCGATACGAGCAGTACTTC. This encodes CASSQAGARYEQYF.

CDR3 amino acids: CASSLGLAGGAQYF. CDR3 sequence (DNA): TGCGCCAGCAGCTTGGGACTAGCGGGAGGGGCGCAGTATTTT. The chain couples TRBV5-1 to TRBJ2-3; 14 bases agree with TRBD2. The CDR3 contains 14 residues. Germline V gene data show CDR1 as SGHRS and CDR2 as YFSETQ. V was pared by 0 bases and J by 10 bases, with 1 base of the junction left unmatched.

The chain couples TRBV7-9 to TRBJ2-2; no clear D. The ends were cut back, 1 base at V and 4 bases at J, with 10 bases in the middle. The CDR3 contains 15 residues. Germline CDR1 SEHNR, CDR2 FQNEAQ (reference sequence). The CDR3 loop is CASSLGAVPTGELFF. The CDR3 DNA reads as TGTGCCAGCAGCTTAGGTGCGGTTCCCACCGGGGAGCTGTTTTTT.